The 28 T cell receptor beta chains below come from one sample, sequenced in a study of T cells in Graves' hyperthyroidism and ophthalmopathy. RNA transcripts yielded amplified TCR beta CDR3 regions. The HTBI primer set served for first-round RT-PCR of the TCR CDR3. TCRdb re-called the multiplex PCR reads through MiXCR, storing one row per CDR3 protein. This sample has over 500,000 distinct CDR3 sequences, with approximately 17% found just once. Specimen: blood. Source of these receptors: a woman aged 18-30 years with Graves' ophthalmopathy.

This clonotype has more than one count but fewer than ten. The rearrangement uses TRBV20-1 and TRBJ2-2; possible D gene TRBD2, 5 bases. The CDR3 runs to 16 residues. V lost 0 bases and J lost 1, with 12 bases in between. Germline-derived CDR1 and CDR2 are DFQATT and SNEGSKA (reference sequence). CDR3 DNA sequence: TGCAGTGCTAGAGATCCCAGCGGAGGGAACACCGGGGAGCTGTTTTTT. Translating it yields CSARDPSGGNTGELFF.

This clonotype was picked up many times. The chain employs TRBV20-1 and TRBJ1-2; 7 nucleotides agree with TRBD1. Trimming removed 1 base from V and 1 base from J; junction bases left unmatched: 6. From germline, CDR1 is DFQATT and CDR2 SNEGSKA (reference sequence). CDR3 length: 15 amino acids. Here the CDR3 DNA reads TGCAGTGCTAGAGGGACAGGCATTTTTAACTATGGCTACACCTTC. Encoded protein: CSARGTGIFNYGYTF.

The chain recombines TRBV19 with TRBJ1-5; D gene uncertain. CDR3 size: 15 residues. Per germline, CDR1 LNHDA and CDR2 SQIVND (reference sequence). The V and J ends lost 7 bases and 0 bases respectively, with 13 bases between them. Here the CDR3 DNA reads TGTGCCAGTACCCTGTCCGGGGATAGCAATCAGCCCCAGCATTTT. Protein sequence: CASTLSGDSNQPQHF.

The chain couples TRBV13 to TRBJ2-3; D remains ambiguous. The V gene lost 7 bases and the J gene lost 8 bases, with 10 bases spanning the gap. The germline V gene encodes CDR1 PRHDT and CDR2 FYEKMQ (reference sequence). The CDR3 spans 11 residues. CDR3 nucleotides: TGTGCCAGCACCCTCCTCGGTACGCAGTATTTT. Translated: CASTLLGTQYF.

CDR3 DNA: TGTGCCAGCGGGGGGGCACAGGGTGGAAACACCATATATTTT. This sequence encodes CASGGAQGGNTIYF. J is TRBJ1-3 and V is TRBV5-6; D might be TRBD1 (6 bases). Trimming stripped 7 bases from V and 3 bases from J, with 14 bases between. This CDR3 is built from 14 residues. From germline, CDR1 is SGHDT and CDR2 YYEEEE.

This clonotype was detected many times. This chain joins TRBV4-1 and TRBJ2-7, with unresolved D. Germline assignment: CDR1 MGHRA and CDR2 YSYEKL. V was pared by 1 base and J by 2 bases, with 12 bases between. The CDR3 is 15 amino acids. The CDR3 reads CASSQGVHSTYEQYF. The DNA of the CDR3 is TGCGCCAGCAGCCAAGGGGTACACAGTACCTACGAGCAGTACTTC.

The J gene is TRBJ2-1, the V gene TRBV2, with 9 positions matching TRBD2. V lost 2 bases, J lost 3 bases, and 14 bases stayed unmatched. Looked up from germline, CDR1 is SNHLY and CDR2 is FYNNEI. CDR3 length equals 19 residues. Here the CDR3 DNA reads TGTGCCAGCAGTGAAAGCGGGACTAGCAGGGGGGACCACTACAATGAGCAGTTCTTC. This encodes CASSESGTSRGDHYNEQFF.

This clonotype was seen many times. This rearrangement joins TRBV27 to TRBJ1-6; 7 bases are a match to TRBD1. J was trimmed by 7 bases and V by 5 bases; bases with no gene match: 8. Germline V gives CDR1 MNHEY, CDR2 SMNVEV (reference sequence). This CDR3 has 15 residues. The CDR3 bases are TGTGCCAGCAGTCCGGGGACAGTGGGGAATTCACCCCTCCACTTT. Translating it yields CASSPGTVGNSPLHF.

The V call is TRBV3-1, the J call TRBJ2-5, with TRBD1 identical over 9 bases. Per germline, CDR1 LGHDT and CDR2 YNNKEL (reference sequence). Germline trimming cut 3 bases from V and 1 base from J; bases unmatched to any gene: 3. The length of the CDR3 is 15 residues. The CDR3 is CASSQAGQGQETQYF. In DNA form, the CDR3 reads TGTGCCAGCAGCCAGGCGGGACAGGGCCAAGAGACCCAGTACTTC.

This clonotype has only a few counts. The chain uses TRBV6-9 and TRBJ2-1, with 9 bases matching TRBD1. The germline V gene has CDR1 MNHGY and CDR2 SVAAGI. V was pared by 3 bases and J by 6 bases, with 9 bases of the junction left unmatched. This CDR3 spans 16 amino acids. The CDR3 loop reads CASSYRTGEFSNEQFF. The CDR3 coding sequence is TGTGCCAGCAGTTACCGGACAGGGGAGTTTTCCAATGAGCAGTTCTTC.

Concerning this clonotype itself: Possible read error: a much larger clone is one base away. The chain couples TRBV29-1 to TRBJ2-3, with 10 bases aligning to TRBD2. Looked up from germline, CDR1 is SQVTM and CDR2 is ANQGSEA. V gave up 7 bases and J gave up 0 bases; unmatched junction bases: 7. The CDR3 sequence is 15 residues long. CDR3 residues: CSAASGGTSTDTQYF. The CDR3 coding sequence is TGCAGCGCTGCTAGCGGGGGTACTAGCACAGATACGCAGTATTTT.

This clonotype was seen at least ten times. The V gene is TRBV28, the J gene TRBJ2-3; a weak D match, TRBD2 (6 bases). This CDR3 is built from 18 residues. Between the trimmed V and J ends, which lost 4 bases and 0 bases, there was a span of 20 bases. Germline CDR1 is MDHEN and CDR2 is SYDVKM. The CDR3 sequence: CASSSRTGVGGSTDTQYF. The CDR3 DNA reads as TGTGCCAGCAGTTCCAGGACGGGGGTTGGGGGTAGCACAGATACGCAGTATTTT.

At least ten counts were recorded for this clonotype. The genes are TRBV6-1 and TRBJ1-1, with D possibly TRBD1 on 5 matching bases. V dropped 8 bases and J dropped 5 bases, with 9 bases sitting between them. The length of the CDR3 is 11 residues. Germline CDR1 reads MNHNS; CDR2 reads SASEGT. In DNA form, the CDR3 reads TGTGCCAGCGGCAGGGTTACTGAAGCTTTCTTT. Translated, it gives CASGRVTEAFF.

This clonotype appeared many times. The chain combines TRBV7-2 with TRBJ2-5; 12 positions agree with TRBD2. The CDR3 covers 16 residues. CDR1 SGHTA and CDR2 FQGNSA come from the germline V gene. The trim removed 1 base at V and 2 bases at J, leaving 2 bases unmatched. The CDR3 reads CASSLDLAGGQETQYF. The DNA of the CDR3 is TGTGCCAGCAGCTTAGATCTAGCGGGAGGGCAAGAGACCCAGTACTTC.

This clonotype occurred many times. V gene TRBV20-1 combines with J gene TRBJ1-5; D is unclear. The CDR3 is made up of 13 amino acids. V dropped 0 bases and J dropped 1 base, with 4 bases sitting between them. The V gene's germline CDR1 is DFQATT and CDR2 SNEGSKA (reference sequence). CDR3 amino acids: CSARDYSNQPQHF. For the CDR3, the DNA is TGCAGTGCTAGAGACTACAGCAATCAGCCCCAGCATTTT.

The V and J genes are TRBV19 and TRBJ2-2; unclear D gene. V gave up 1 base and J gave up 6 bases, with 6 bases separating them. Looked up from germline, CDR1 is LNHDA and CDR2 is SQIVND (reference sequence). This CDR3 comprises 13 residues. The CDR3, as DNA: TGTGCCAGTAGTATAGGCGGCGCCGGGGAGCTGTTTTTT. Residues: CASSIGGAGELFF.

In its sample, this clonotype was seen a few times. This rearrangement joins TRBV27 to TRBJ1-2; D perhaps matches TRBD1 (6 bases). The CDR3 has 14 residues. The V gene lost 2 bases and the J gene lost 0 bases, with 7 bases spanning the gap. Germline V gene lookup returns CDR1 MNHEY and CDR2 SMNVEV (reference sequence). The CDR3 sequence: CASSLQGPNYGYTF. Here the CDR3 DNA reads TGTGCCAGCAGTTTACAGGGGCCTAACTATGGCTACACCTTC.

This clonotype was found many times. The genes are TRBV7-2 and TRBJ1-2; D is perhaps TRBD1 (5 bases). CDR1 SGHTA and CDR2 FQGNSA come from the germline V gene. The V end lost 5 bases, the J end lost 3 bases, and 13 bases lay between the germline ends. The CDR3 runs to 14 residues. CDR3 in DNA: TGTGCCAGCAGCCCTAGGAAGGGGTACTATGGCTACACCTTC. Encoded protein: CASSPRKGYYGYTF.

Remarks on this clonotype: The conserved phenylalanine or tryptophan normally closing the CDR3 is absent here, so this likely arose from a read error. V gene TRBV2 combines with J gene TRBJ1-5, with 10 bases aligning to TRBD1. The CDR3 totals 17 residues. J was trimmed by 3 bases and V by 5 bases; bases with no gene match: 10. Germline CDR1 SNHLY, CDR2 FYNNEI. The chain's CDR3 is CASSSIGTGVANQPQHS. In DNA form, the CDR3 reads TGTGCCAGCAGTAGCATCGGGACAGGGGTGGCCAATCAGCCCCAGCATTCT.

Here the CDR3 reads CAWSVSFTHADEQFF. As DNA, the CDR3 is TGTGCCTGGAGTGTTAGCTTCACACACGCCGATGAGCAGTTCTTC. The V gene is TRBV30, the J gene TRBJ2-1; D gene ambiguous. CDR3 length: 15 amino acids. V lost 0 bases, J lost 8 bases, and 17 bases lay in between. Germline lookup yields CDR1 GTSNPN and CDR2 SVGIG (reference sequence).

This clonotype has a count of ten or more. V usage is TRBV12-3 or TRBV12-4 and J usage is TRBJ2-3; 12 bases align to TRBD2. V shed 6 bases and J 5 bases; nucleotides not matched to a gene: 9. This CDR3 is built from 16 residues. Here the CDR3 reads CASSLRTGLAGDTQYF. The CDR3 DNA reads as TGTGCCAGCAGCCTGCGCACGGGACTAGCGGGAGATACGCAGTATTTT.

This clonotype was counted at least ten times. The chain's CDR3 is CASSWQGAFYEQFF. In DNA, the CDR3 is TGTGCCAGCAGTTGGCAGGGGGCATTTTATGAGCAGTTCTTC. V usage is TRBV27 and J usage is TRBJ2-1, with 8 nucleotides matching TRBD1. The CDR3 has 14 residues. J lost 8 bases, V lost 4 bases, and 7 bases had no gene match. Germline CDR1 reads MNHEY; CDR2 reads SMNVEV (reference sequence).

DNA of the CDR3: TGTGCCAGCAGTTTATTTGCGGGAGGCGTGGGAGATACGCAGTATTTT. This codes for CASSLFAGGVGDTQYF. The rearrangement uses TRBV27 and TRBJ2-3; 8 bases line up with TRBD2. The CDR3 sequence is 16 residues long. Unmatched junction bases numbered 8, after V lost 1 base and J lost 5 bases. CDR1 MNHEY and CDR2 SMNVEV come from the germline V gene (reference sequence).

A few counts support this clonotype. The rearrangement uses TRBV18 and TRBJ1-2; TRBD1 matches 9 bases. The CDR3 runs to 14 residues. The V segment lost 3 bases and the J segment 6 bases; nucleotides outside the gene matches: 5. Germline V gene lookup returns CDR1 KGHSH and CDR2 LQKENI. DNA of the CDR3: TGTGCCAGCTCACCGGGACAGGGTCGCGATGGCTACACCTTC. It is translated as CASSPGQGRDGYTF.

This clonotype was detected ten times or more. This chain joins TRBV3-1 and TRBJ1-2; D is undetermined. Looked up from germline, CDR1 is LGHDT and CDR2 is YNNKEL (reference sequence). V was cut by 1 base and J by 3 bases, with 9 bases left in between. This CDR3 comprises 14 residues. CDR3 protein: CASSQGGIDYGYTF. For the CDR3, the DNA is TGTGCCAGCAGCCAAGGGGGTATTGACTATGGCTACACCTTC.

The CDR3 region has the DNA TGTGCCACCAGCACAAGTCGCAGGGGTACCGGGGAGCTGTTTTTT. It is translated as CATSTSRRGTGELFF. The chain is built from TRBV24-1 and TRBJ2-2, with D tentatively TRBD1 (6 bases). V dropped 7 bases and J dropped 5 bases, with 16 bases sitting between them. The germline gives CDR1 KGHDR, CDR2 SFDVKD. The CDR3 length is 15 residues.

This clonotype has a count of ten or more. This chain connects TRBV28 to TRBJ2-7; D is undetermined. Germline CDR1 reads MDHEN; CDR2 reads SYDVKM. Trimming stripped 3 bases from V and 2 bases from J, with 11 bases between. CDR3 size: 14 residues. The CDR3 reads CASSLMSSPYEQYF. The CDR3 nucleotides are TGTGCCAGCAGTTTGATGTCCAGTCCCTACGAGCAGTACTTC.

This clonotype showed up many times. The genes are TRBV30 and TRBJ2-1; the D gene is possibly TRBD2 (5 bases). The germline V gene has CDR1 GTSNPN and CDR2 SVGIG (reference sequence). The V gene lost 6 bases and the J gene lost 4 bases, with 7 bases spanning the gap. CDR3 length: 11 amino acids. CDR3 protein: CACRTYNEQFF. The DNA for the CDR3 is TGTGCCTGTCGGACTTACAATGAGCAGTTCTTC.